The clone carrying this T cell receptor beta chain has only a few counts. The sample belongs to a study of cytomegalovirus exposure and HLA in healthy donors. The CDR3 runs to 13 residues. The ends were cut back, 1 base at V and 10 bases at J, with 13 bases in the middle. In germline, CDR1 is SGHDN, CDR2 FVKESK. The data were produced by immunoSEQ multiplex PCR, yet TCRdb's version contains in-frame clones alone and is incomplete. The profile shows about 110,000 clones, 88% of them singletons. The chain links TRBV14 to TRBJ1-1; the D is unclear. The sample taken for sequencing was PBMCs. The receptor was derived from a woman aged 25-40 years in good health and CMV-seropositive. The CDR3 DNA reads TGTGCCAGCAGCCAAGCGGTAACTCTCGGAGCTTTCTTT. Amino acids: CASSQAVTLGAFF.